The rows below give T cell receptor beta chains drawn from one sample of a study of Ad26.COV2.S vaccination and SARS-CoV-2 variants. Assay: immunoSEQ multiplex PCR; the TCRdb copy retains only in-frame clones and omits some. The repertoire holds under 550,000 clones, about 93% seen once, with less than 15% in the top ten. Material: peripheral blood, obtained in a trial of Ad26.COV2.S vaccine versus placebo. The receptors shown here come from a person aged 18 to 65 who received the Ad26.COV2.S COVID-19 vaccine or a placebo. The CDR3 runs from the conserved cysteine through the conserved F or W. Each record gives: clone size, V gene, D gene, J gene, CDR3 DNA, CDR3 protein. The D gene is left open where the match is weak. Some rows have no size entry. The others give once, few or many, or a class for an expanded clone.

clone_size: once
v_call: TRBV7-2
d_call: -
j_call: TRBJ2-7
cdr3_nt: TGTGCCAGCAGCTTAGCCTCTCACGAGCAGTACTTC
cdr3_aa: CASSLASHEQYF

clone_size: -
v_call: TRBV19
d_call: -
j_call: TRBJ2-2
cdr3_nt: TGTGCCAGTAGTATACTGGAGAGCGGCGGGGAGCTGTTTTTT
cdr3_aa: CASSILESGGELFF

clone_size: -
v_call: TRBV7-9
d_call: -
j_call: TRBJ2-5
cdr3_nt: TGTGCCAGCAGCTTATTTCGGGAGAGCCAAGAGACCCAGTACTTC
cdr3_aa: CASSLFRESQETQYF

clone_size: -
v_call: TRBV19
d_call: -
j_call: TRBJ2-2
cdr3_nt: TGTGCCAGTAGTATAGCGGGGAACACCGGGGAGCTGTTTTTT
cdr3_aa: CASSIAGNTGELFF

clone_size: -
v_call: TRBV7-7
d_call: TRBD2
j_call: TRBJ2-2
cdr3_nt: TGTGCCAGCAGCTTAACTAGCGGGAGGGCGTCCACCGGGGAGCTGTTTTTT
cdr3_aa: CASSLTSGRASTGELFF

clone_size: once
v_call: TRBV6-2/TRBV6-3
d_call: TRBD2
j_call: TRBJ2-1
cdr3_nt: TGTGCCAGCAGTTACTCGACACTAGCGGGAGGGCCTAATGAGCAGTTCTTC
cdr3_aa: CASSYSTLAGGPNEQFF

clone_size: -
v_call: TRBV25-1
d_call: -
j_call: TRBJ1-2
cdr3_nt: TGTGCCAGCAGTTTCGACAGTAACTATGGCTACACCTTC
cdr3_aa: CASSFDSNYGYTF

clone_size: -
v_call: TRBV2
d_call: -
j_call: TRBJ2-1
cdr3_nt: TGTGCCAGCAGACCACAGACTCTGAGCTCCTACAATGAGCAGTTCTTC
cdr3_aa: CASRPQTLSSYNEQFF

clone_size: once
v_call: TRBV12-3/TRBV12-4
d_call: -
j_call: TRBJ2-1
cdr3_nt: TGTGCCAGCAGCCCACCGGGACTTCAGTTCTTC
cdr3_aa: CASSPPGLQFF

clone_size: -
v_call: TRBV11-2
d_call: -
j_call: TRBJ2-5
cdr3_nt: TGTGCCAGCAGCTTTTCCCCCGTTCAAGAGACCCAGTACTTC
cdr3_aa: CASSFSPVQETQYF

clone_size: -
v_call: TRBV4-1
d_call: TRBD2
j_call: TRBJ2-1
cdr3_nt: TGCGCCAGCAGCCGTATAGGACTAGCGGGAGATGAGCAGTTCTTC
cdr3_aa: CASSRIGLAGDEQFF

clone_size: -
v_call: TRBV19
d_call: -
j_call: TRBJ2-1
cdr3_nt: TGTGCCAGTAGTATTCAGGGATACAATGAGCAGTTCTTC
cdr3_aa: CASSIQGYNEQFF